A selection of T cell receptor beta chains follows, all from one sample in a study of T-cell reconstitution after alpha-beta-depleted transplantation in children. TCRdb recomputed calls from the PCR reads with MiXCR, one row per CDR3 protein. In the table there are 490,000 or so distinct CDR3 sequences, around 12% of which are singletons. The sample consisted of PBMCs from the stem cell graft donor, taken from the stem cell graft. These TCRs come from a human donor who donated a stem cell graft to a child with combined immunodeficiency. The conserved cysteine and the conserved F or W are not part of the CDR3 here.

j_gene | v_gene | CDR3aa
TRBJ1-1 | TRBV7-8 | ASSLYRDYTEAF
TRBJ1-4 | TRBV6-5 | ASSSGERELGEKLF
TRBJ2-5 | TRBV20-1 | SAPPTGMRETQY
TRBJ2-5 | TRBV12-3/TRBV12-4 | ASRMTSGQGTQY
TRBJ2-2 | TRBV20-1 | SARLGTGATGELF
TRBJ2-6 | TRBV5-1 | ASNLDMAANVLT
TRBJ1-2 | TRBV9 | ASSVDPGGIRLNYGYT
TRBJ1-5 | TRBV4-3 | ASSQTGSVNQPQH
TRBJ1-4 | TRBV2 | ASSQTGQNEKLF
TRBJ2-7 | TRBV14 | ASSRQHRVEQY
TRBJ2-7 | TRBV12-3/TRBV12-4 | ASSASLDEQY
TRBJ2-1 | TRBV15 | ATGGGGINEQF
TRBJ2-3 | TRBV7-3 | ASSVLAGGSTDTQY
TRBJ2-1 | TRBV7-9 | ASSPTLRSYNEQF
TRBJ2-5 | TRBV5-1 | ASSLVSRLAGSGETQY
TRBJ1-5 | TRBV5-1 | ASSVDGYNQPQH
TRBJ1-2 | TRBV20-1 | SARDRKDPGYGYT
TRBJ1-2 | TRBV12-3/TRBV12-4 | ASTSVLTLIGGYT
TRBJ2-1 | TRBV30 | AWSGGLAGVGGYNEQF
TRBJ2-5 | TRBV7-6 | ASSLGGNGETQY
TRBJ2-7 | TRBV12-3/TRBV12-4 | ASSVQSVTYEQY
TRBJ2-5 | TRBV15 | ATSRPGTGRQETQY
TRBJ2-3 | TRBV12-3/TRBV12-4 | ASSRGSTDTQY
TRBJ1-6 | TRBV5-6 | ASSWGQSRNSPLH
TRBJ2-7 | TRBV18 | ASSPGSGGYEQY
TRBJ2-5 | TRBV29-1 | SVGAGEETQY
TRBJ2-7 | TRBV2 | ASSALQGAREKY
TRBJ2-1 | TRBV7-8 | ASSPDRVTYNEQF
TRBJ2-7 | TRBV12-3/TRBV12-4 | ASSLRGQVSYEQY
TRBJ2-3 | TRBV6-5 | ASTSRTSGGTSTDTQY
TRBJ2-3 | TRBV14 | ASSQLAAQSTDTQY
TRBJ2-7 | TRBV7-2 | ASSPGPGPFVNYEQY
TRBJ1-4 | TRBV29-1 | SVQQGSEKLF
TRBJ2-7 | TRBV6-6 | ASSYPETYEQY
TRBJ1-1 | TRBV5-1 | ASSLEGGPEAF
TRBJ2-5 | TRBV4-3 | ASSQAPGQEGETQY
TRBJ2-5 | TRBV5-1 | ASSLAGPVETQY
TRBJ2-1 | TRBV12-3/TRBV12-4 | ASSSTSTVGQF
TRBJ2-7 | TRBV27 | ASSPIAGYEQY
TRBJ2-5 | TRBV20-1 | SARVYQETQY
TRBJ2-7 | TRBV6-5 | ASSYRTGLNYEQY
TRBJ2-2 | TRBV7-2 | ASSFGVTGELF
TRBJ2-1 | TRBV4-1 | ASSQEVLAGGRGSYNEQF
TRBJ1-3 | TRBV12-3/TRBV12-4 | ASSPPRVSGNTIY
TRBJ2-2 | TRBV2 | ASSERGVDTGELF
TRBJ1-1 | TRBV5-1 | ASSDTGREAF
TRBJ2-2 | TRBV20-1 | SATGESTGELF
TRBJ1-1 | TRBV29-1 | SVDEVGRKAF
TRBJ1-3 | TRBV20-1 | SATTGAGNTIY
TRBJ2-5 | TRBV20-1 | SAPGHRLLETQY